The rows below give T cell receptor beta chains drawn from one sample of a study of response to subunit inactivated influenza vaccine. Each CDR3 protein is one row after TCRdb ran MiXCR on the RT-PCR reads. The repertoire consists of 750,000 to 850,000 distinct CDR3 sequences, with 18% occurring once and the leading ten covering approximately 11%. The sample in question was PBMCs from blood, obtained 5 days after vaccination. The source is a man aged 45-65 years who received an inactivated influenza vaccine. Both conserved end residues are part of each CDR3. A D gene is named only where the DNA matches it firmly. Part of the rows lack a size; the others show once, few, many or a class for expanded clones.

j_call,v_call,clone_size,d_call,cdr3_aa,cdr3_nt
TRBJ2-3,TRBV20-1,-,TRBD2,CSAREASGSGDTQYF,TGCAGTGCTAGAGAGGCTAGCGGGAGTGGAGATACGCAGTATTTT
TRBJ2-4,TRBV7-2,-,-,CASSLEAGAKNIQYF,TGTGCCAGCAGCTTAGAGGCAGGGGCCAAAAACATTCAGTACTTC
TRBJ2-7,TRBV29-1,few,-,CSVPQSSGEQYF,TGCAGCGTTCCCCAGTCAAGCGGCGAGCAGTACTTC
TRBJ2-3,TRBV20-1,few,-,CSASQPSTDTQYF,TGCAGTGCTAGCCAGCCTAGCACAGATACGCAGTATTTT
TRBJ1-4,TRBV7-8,-,TRBD1,CASSKRGQGAEKLFF,TGTGCCAGCAGCAAAAGGGGACAGGGAGCTGAAAAACTGTTTTTT
TRBJ2-1,TRBV20-1,few,-,CSAPLYYRENNEQFF,TGCAGTGCTCCATTATATTACCGGGAGAACAATGAGCAGTTCTTC
TRBJ1-1,TRBV6-2/TRBV6-3,-,-,CASSYGKGRRSWNTEAFF,TGTGCCAGCAGTTATGGGAAGGGACGGAGAAGCTGGAACACTGAAGCTTTCTTT
TRBJ1-2,TRBV6-1,-,-,CASSPISGTYGYTF,TGTGCCAGCAGTCCAATTTCAGGGACCTATGGCTACACCTTC
TRBJ2-1,TRBV5-1,few,-,CASRTEQGNEQFF,TGCGCCAGCAGAACAGAACAGGGCAATGAGCAGTTCTTC
TRBJ2-5,TRBV6-1,few,-,CASIPGSRETQYF,TGTGCCAGCATCCCGGGATCGCGGGAGACCCAGTACTTC
TRBJ2-1,TRBV29-1,-,TRBD2,CSVWREAFEQFF,TGCAGCGTTTGGCGGGAGGCCTTTGAGCAGTTCTTC
TRBJ2-5,TRBV6-5,-,TRBD2,CASSLIAGGPETQYF,TGTGCCAGCAGTTTAATAGCGGGAGGCCCTGAGACCCAGTACTTC
TRBJ2-1,TRBV20-1,-,TRBD2,CSARDMGRASYNEQFF,TGCAGTGCTAGAGATATGGGGAGGGCCTCCTACAATGAGCAGTTCTTC
TRBJ2-7,TRBV11-2,-,-,CASSLGLWQFQYEQYF,TGTGCCAGCAGCTTAGGATTGTGGCAGTTCCAGTACGAGCAGTACTTC
TRBJ2-2,TRBV4-1,-,-,CASSQVILWNTGELFF,TGCGCCAGCAGCCAAGTCATCCTCTGGAACACCGGGGAGCTGTTTTTT
TRBJ2-7,TRBV12-3/TRBV12-4,few,-,CASSLQGPEQYF,TGTGCCAGCAGTTTACAAGGTCCCGAGCAGTACTTC
TRBJ2-7,TRBV30,-,-,CAWSVRRGYSYEQYF,TGTGCCTGGAGTGTACGCAGGGGATACTCCTACGAGCAGTACTTC
TRBJ1-4,TRBV20-1,few,-,CSASLFLFGREKLFF,TGCAGTGCTAGTCTCTTTTTATTCGGCAGAGAAAAACTGTTTTTT